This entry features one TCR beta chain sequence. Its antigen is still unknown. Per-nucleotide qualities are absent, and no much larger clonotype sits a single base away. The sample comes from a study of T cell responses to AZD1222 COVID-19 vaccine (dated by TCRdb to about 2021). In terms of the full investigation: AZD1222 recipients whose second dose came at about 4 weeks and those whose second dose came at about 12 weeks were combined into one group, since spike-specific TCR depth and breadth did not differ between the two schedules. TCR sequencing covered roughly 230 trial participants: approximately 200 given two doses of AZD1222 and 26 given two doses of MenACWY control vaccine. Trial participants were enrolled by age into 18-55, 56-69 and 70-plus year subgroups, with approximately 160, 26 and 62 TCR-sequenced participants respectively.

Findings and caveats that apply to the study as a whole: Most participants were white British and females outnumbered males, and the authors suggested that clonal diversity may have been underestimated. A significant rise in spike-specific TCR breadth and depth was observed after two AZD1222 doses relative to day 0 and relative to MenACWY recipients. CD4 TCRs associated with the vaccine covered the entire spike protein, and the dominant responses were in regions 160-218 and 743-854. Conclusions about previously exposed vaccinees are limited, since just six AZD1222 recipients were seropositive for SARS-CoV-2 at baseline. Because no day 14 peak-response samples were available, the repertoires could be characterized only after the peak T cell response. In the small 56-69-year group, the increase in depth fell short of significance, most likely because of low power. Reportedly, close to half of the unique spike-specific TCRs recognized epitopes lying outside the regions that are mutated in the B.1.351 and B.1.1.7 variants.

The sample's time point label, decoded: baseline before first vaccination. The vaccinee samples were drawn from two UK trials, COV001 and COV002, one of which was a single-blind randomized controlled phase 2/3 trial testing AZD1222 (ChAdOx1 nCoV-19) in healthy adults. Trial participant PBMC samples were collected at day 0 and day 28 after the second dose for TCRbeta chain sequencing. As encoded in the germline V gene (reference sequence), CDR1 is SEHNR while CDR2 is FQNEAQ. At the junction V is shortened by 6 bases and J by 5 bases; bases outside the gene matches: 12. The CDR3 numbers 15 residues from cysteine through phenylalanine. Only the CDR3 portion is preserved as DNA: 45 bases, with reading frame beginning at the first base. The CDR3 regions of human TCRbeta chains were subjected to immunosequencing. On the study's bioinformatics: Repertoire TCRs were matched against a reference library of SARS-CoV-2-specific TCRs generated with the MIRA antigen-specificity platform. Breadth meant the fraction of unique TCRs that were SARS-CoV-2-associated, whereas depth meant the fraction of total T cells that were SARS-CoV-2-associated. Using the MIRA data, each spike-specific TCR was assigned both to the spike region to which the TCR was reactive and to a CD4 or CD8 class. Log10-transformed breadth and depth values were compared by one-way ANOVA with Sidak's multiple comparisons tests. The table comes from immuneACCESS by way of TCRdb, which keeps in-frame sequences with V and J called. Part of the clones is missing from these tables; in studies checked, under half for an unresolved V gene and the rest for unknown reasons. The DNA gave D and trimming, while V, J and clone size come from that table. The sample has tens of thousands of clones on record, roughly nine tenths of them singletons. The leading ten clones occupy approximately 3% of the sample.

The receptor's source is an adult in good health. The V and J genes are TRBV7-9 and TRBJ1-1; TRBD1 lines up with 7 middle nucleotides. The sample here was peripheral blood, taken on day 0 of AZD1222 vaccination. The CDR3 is CASSLKGAGGTEAFF. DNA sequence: TGTGCCAGCAGTTTGAAGGGGGCGGGAGGAACTGAAGCTTTCTTT.